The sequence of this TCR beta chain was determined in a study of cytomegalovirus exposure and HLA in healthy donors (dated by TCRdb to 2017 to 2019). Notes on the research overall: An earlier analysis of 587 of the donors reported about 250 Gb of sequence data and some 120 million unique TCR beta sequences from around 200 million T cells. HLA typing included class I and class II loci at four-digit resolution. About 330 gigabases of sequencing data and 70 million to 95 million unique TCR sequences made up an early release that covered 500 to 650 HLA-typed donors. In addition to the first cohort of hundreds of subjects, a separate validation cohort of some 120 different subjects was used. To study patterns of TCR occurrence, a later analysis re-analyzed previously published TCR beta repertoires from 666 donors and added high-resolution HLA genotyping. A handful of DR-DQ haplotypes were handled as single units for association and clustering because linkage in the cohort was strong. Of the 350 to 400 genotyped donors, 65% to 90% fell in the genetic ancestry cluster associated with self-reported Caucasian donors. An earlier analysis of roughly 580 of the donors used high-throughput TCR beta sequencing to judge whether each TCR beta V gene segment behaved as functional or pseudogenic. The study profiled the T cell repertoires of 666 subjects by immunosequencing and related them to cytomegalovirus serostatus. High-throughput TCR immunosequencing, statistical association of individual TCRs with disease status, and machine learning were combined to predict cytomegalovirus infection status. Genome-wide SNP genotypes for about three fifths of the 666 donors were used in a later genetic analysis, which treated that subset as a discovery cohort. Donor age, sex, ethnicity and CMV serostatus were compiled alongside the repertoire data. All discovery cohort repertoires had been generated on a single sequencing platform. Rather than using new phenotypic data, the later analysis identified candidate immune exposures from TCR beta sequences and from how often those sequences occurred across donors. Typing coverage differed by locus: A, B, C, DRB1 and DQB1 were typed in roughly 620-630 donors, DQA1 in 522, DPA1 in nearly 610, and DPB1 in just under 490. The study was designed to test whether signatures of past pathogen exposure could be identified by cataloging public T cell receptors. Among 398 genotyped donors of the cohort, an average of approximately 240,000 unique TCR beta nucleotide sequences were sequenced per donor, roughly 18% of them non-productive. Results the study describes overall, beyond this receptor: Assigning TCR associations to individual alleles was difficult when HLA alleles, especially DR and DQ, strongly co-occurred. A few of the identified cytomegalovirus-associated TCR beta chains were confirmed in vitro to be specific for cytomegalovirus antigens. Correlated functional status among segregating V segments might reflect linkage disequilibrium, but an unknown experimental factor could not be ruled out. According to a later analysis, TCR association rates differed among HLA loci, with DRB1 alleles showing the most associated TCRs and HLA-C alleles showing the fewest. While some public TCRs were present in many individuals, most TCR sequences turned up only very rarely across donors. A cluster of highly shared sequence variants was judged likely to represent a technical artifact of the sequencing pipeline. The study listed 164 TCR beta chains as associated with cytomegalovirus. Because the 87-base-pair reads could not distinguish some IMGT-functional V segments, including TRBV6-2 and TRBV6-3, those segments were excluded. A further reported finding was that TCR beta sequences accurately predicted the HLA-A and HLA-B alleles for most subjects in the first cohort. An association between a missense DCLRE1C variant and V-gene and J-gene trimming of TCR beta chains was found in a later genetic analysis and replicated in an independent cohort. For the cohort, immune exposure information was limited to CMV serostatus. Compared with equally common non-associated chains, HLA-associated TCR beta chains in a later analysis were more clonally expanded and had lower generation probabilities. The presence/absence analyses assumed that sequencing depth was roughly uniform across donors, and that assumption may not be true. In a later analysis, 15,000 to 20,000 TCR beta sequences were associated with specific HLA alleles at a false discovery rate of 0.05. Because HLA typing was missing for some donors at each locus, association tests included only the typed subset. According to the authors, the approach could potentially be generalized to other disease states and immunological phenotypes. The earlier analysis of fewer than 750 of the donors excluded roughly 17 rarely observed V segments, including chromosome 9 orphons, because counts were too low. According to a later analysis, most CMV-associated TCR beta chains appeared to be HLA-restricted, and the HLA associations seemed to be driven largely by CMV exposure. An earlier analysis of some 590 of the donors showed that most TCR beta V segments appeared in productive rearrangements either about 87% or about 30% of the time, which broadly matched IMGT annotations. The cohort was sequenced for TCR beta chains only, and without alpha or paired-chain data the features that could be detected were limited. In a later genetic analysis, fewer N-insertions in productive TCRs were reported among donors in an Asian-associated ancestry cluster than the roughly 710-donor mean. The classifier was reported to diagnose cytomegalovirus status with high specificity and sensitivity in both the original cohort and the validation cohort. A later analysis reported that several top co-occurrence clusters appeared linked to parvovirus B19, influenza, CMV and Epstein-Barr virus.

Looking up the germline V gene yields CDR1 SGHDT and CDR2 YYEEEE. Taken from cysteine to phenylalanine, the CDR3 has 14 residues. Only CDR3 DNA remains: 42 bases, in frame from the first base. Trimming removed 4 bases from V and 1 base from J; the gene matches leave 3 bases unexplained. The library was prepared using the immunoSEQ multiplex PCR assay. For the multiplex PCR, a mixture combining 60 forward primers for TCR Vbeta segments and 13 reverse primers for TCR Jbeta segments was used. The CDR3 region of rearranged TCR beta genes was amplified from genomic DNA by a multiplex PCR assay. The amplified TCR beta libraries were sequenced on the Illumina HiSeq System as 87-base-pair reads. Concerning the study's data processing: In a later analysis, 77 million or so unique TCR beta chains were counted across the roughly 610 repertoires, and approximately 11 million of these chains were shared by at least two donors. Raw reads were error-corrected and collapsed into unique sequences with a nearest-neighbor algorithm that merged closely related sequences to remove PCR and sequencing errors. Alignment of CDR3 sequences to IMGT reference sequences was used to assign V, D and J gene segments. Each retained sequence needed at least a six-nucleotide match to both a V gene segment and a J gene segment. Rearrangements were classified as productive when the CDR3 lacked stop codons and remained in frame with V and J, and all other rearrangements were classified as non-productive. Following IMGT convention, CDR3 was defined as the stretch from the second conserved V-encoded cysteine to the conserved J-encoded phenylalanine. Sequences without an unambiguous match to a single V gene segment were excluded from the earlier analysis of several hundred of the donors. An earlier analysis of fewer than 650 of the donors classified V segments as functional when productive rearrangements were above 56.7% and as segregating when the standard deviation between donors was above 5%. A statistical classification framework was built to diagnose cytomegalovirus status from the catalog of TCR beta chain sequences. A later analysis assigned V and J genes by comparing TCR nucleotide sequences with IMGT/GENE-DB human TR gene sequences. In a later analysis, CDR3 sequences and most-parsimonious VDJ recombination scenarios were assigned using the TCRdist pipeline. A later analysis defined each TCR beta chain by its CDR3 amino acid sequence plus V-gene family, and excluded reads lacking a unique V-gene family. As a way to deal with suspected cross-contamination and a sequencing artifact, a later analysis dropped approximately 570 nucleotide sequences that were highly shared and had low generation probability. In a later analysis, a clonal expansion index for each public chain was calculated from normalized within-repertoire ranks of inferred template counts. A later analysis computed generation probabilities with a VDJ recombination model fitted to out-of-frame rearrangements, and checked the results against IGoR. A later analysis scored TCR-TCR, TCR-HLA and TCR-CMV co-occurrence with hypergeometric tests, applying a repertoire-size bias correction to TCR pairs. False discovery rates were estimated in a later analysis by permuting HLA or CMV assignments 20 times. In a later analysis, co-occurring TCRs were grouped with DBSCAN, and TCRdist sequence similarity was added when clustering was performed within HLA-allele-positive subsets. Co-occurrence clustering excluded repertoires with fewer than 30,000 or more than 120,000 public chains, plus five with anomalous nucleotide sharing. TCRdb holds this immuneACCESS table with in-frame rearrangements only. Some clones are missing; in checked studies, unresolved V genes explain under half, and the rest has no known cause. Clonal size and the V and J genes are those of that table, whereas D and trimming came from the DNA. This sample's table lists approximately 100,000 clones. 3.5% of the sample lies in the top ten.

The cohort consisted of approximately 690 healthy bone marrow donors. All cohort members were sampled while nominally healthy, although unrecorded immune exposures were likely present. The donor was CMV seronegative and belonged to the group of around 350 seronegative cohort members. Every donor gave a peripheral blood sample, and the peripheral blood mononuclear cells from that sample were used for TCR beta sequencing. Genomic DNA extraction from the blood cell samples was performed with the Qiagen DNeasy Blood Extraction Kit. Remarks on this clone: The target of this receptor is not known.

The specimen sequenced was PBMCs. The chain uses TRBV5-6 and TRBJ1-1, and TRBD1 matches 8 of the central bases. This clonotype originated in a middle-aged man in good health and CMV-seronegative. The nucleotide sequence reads TGTGCCAGCAGCCGGACAGGGCCGAACACTGAAGCTTTCTTT. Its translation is CASSRTGPNTEAFF. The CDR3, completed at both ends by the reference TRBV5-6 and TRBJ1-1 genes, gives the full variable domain DAGVTQSPTHLIKTRGQQVTLRCSPKSGHDTVSWYQQALGQGPQFIFQYYEEEERQRGNFPDRFSGHQFPNYSSELNVNALLLGDSALYLCASSRTGPNTEAFFGQGTRLTVV.